This T cell receptor (beta chain) was obtained from a study of blood T cell repertoires in COVID-19. On the study more broadly: Researchers got acute and convalescent COVID-19 samples from the United States, Italy and Spain.

Per the original methods: Estimation of nucleated cell counts was performed using reference gene primer amplification. TCRdb keeps only in-frame clones here, not all; method: immunoSEQ multiplex PCR. V and J calls and clone size are as listed in that table; D and trimming were resolved from the DNA. The sample lists about 380,000 clones, 89% occurring once. This clone was detected only once. Sequenced: peripheral blood. This TCR was sampled from a man aged 35-49 years with acute or convalescent COVID-19.

CDR3 region: CASSLPGQGNTQYF. The CDR3 DNA reads as TGTGCCAGCAGCCTGCCGGGACAGGGCAATACGCAGTATTTT. The V gene is TRBV6-2 or TRBV6-3, the J gene TRBJ2-3, with TRBD1 matching 9 bases. CDR1 and CDR2 (germline): MNHEY, SVGEGT. V dropped 6 bases and J dropped 7; count of bases not matched to a gene: 8. This CDR3 is built from 14 residues.